This T cell receptor (beta chain) comes out of a study of shared clonotypes between healthy human individuals. Study in general: Researchers drew samples from two women and a few men aged 18 to 49.

Only in-frame clones appear in the TCRdb table, and some are missing; sequencing was by immunoSEQ multiplex PCR. The repertoire consists of nearly 600,000 clones, with around 95% occurring once and the leading ten covering around 0.097%. The V segment lost 5 bases and the J segment 13 bases; nucleotides outside the gene matches: 16. Germline CDR1 is LNHDA and CDR2 is SQIVND (reference sequence). The CDR3 is 15 residues long. Naive CD8 cells lacked CD45RO and underwent positive selection for CCR7, leaving out terminally differentiated effector memory CD45RA+ cells. Findings and limits, study-wide: The diversity represented, both genetic and in exposure history, was limited by few donors. Among non-shared clonotypes, generation probabilities were lower than among those shared by all four donors. It was expected that sequencing depth would affect clonotype sharing among donors.

As for this clone: Its antigen is currently unknown.

The chain is built from TRBV19 and TRBJ2-5; 10 bases line up with TRBD1. The sequence was collected from a woman aged 25 to 45 in good health. The source material was naive CD8+ T cells sorted from blood. CDR3 region: CASSSPGTGVPHPYF. For the CDR3, the DNA is TGTGCCAGTAGTTCCCCCGGGACAGGGGTCCCTCACCCGTACTTC. The complete variable domain, with remaining parts taken from reference TRBV19 and TRBJ2-5, reads DGGITQSPKYLFRKEGQNVTLSCEQNLNHDAMYWYRQDPGQGLRLIYYSQIVNDFQKGDIAEGYSVSREKKESFPLTVTSAQKNPTAFYLCASSSPGTGVPHPYFGPGTRLLVL.